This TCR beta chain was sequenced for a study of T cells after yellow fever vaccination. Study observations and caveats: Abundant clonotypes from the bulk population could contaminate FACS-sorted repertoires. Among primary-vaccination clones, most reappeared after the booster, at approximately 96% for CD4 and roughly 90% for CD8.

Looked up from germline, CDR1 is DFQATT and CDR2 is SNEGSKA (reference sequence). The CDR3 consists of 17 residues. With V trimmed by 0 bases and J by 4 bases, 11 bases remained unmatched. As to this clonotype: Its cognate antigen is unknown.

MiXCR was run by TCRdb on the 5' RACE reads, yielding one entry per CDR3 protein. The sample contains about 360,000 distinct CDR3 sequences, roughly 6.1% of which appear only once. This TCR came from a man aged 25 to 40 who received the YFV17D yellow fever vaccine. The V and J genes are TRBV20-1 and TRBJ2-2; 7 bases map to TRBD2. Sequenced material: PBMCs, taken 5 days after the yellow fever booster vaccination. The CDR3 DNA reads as TGCAGTGCTAGAGATATCGGCGGCGGGAGTGCCACCGGGGAGCTGTTTTTT. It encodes CSARDIGGGSATGELFF.